Each of the 26 T cell receptor beta chains below was sequenced from the same sample in a study of cytomegalovirus exposure and HLA in healthy donors. Clones were sequenced by immunoSEQ multiplex PCR, and TCRdb holds only the in-frame ones, with some missing. This table has around 130,000 clones, over 65% appearing once. Sequenced input: PBMCs. The receptor source for this set is a woman aged 30 to 39 in good health and CMV-seronegative.

A remark on this clone: A read error is possible here, since a much larger clone lies one base away. This rearrangement joins TRBV25-1 to TRBJ2-3; tentatively, D is TRBD2 (5 bases). CDR3 size: 13 residues. Trimming stripped 4 bases from V and 1 base from J, with 6 bases between. Germline CDR1 reads MGHDK; CDR2 reads SYGVNS. The CDR3 nucleotides read TGTGCCAGCAGTGCCGGGGGCACAGATACGCAGTATTTT. Its protein product is CASSAGGTDTQYF.

Within the sample, this clone is large. The chain has TRBV7-8 and TRBJ2-3; TRBD1 matches 7 bases. Germline loops: CDR1 SGHVS, CDR2 FQNEAQ. This CDR3 contains 16 residues. The ends lost 5 bases at V and 3 bases at J; junction bases unmatched: 11. The CDR3 here is CASSPRTGQGTDTQYF. CDR3 nucleotides: TGTGCCAGCAGCCCCCGGACAGGCCAAGGGACAGATACGCAGTATTTT.

This chain links TRBV19 with TRBJ2-5; 9 bases align to TRBD1. The trim removed 10 bases at V and 2 bases at J, leaving 14 bases unmatched. CDR3 length: 16 amino acids. Germline lookup yields CDR1 LNHDA and CDR2 SQIVND (reference sequence). As DNA, the CDR3 is TGTGCCACTTCAAACCTCCCAGGACAGGGGCAAGAGACCCAGTACTTC. Translation gives CATSNLPGQGQETQYF.

V is TRBV13 and J is TRBJ1-6, with 8 bases fitting TRBD1. This CDR3 region has 12 residues. Trimming cost V 5 bases and J 12 bases; bases outside gene matches: 3. Germline-derived CDR1 and CDR2 are PRHDT and FYEKMQ (reference sequence). In DNA, the CDR3 is TGTGCCAGCAGCGAACAGGGGGTACCCCTCCACTTT. Protein sequence: CASSEQGVPLHF.

This clone was picked up many times. The chain couples TRBV5-5 to TRBJ1-3; D is perhaps TRBD1 (6 bases). CDR1 is SGHKS, CDR2 YYEKEE, per germline (reference sequence). V dropped 0 bases and J dropped 4 bases, with 11 bases sitting between them. The CDR3 has 15 amino acids. The chain's CDR3 is CASSLVQGLGNTIYF. The CDR3 DNA sequence: TGTGCCAGCAGCTTGGTACAGGGTCTCGGAAACACCATATATTTT.

The chain recombines TRBV7-2 with TRBJ2-7; 11 nucleotides agree with TRBD2. CDR1 and CDR2 (germline): SGHTA, FQGNSA. This CDR3 contains 14 residues. Trimming at V came to 5 bases and at J to 6 bases, leaving 6 bases not matched to a gene. As DNA, the CDR3 is TGTGCCAGCAGCATCGGGACTAGCGGAGTCGAGCAGTACTTC. It is translated as CASSIGTSGVEQYF.

The chain is built from TRBV5-4 and TRBJ1-1; TRBD1 is a possible D gene (5 bases). CDR1 is SGHNT, CDR2 YYREEE, per germline (reference sequence). The CDR3 has 14 residues. V lost 4 bases and J 2 bases, leaving 12 bases between the germline ends. CDR3 sequence reads: CASSTRGYNTEAFF. In nucleotides, the CDR3 is TGTGCCAGCAGCACAAGGGGATACAACACTGAAGCTTTCTTT.

This clone occurred once. The V and J genes are TRBV7-9 and TRBJ1-2, with TRBD1 identical over 9 bases. The V gene end was trimmed by 3 bases and the J gene end by 8 bases; junction bases not matched to a gene: 1. The CDR3 totals 12 residues. In germline, CDR1 is SEHNR, CDR2 FQNEAQ (reference sequence). CDR3 protein: CASSLDRGGYTF. DNA for the CDR3: TGTGCCAGCAGCTTGGACAGGGGCGGCTACACCTTC.

This chain joins TRBV13 and TRBJ2-7, with a tentative D call TRBD2 (6 bases). The CDR3 is 15 amino acids. Germline CDR1 is PRHDT and CDR2 is FYEKMQ (reference sequence). The V end was cut by 0 bases, the J end by 1 base, with 10 bases between. CDR3 coding DNA: TGTGCCAGCAGCTTAGGGGGGGGTGGGTCCTACGAGCAGTACTTC. Protein sequence: CASSLGGGGSYEQYF.

This clone was found once. The J gene is TRBJ2-7, the V gene TRBV6-5; TRBD1 aligns across 10 bases. Germline V gene data show CDR1 as MNHEY and CDR2 as SVGAGI. This CDR3 has 15 residues. Trimming cost V 6 bases and J 5 bases; bases outside gene matches: 10. The CDR3 protein is CASSLRQGAFHEQYF. The DNA for the CDR3 is TGTGCCAGCAGCCTCCGACAGGGGGCGTTTCACGAGCAGTACTTC.

The CDR3 sequence is CASSLTQNRNNEKLFF. The CDR3 DNA is TGTGCCAGCAGCTTGACGCAGAACAGGAATAATGAAAAACTGTTTTTT. The chain couples TRBV11-2 to TRBJ1-4; weak D call: TRBD1 (5 bases). This CDR3 has 16 residues. V lost 3 bases and J 4 bases, leaving 15 bases between the germline ends. The germline V gene has CDR1 SGHAT and CDR2 FQNNGV. Combining the CDR3 with reference TRBV11-2 and TRBJ1-4 gives the whole variable domain EAGVAQSPRYKIIEKRQSVAFWCNPISGHATLYWYQQILGQGPKLLIQFQNNGVVDDSQLPKDRFSAERLKGVDSTLKIQPAKLEDSAVYLCASSLTQNRNNEKLFFGSGTQLSVL.

The V and J genes are TRBV2 and TRBJ2-6; D gene uncertain. Trimming took off 2 bases at V and 0 bases at J, with 2 bases between the two ends. The V gene's germline CDR1 is SNHLY and CDR2 FYNNEI. The CDR3 consists of 14 residues. The CDR3 sequence is CASSEHSGANVLTF. The CDR3 bases are TGTGCCAGCAGTGAACACTCTGGGGCCAACGTCCTGACTTTC.

This clone was observed once. The chain combines TRBV2 with TRBJ1-2, with D hard to call. This CDR3 spans 16 amino acids. Trimming took off 7 bases at V and 0 bases at J, with 18 bases between the two ends. The germline CDR1 and CDR2 sequences are SNHLY and FYNNEI. DNA for the CDR3: TGTGCCAGCAACCCATCATCGGTCCTTACTAACTATGGCTACACCTTC. Its protein is CASNPSSVLTNYGYTF.

The rearrangement joins TRBV4-1 to TRBJ1-1; 10 nucleotides align to TRBD1. Germline CDR1 is MGHRA and CDR2 is YSYEKL. V gave up 0 bases and J gave up 0 bases; unmatched junction bases: 4. The CDR3 contains 17 residues. CDR3 nucleotides: TGCGCCAGCAGCCAAGATCGACAGGGGGCCATGAACACTGAAGCTTTCTTT. Residues: CASSQDRQGAMNTEAFF.

The V call is TRBV5-7, the J call TRBJ2-5, with 10 bases lining up with TRBD1. TRBV5-7 is labeled an ORF, and its function is uncertain. CDR3 length equals 17 residues. Losses at the gene ends were 2 bases for V and 5 bases for J; bases not matched to a gene: 12. This chain's CDR3 is CASSLGRGTGEFETQYF. As DNA, the CDR3 is TGTGCCAGCAGCTTAGGGAGGGGGACAGGGGAATTTGAGACCCAGTACTTC.

The chain employs TRBV19 and TRBJ1-6; TRBD1 matches at 10 bases. The CDR3 is made up of 15 amino acids. V trimming: 5 bases; J trimming: 9 bases; junction bases outside the gene matches: 7. Germline-derived CDR1 and CDR2 are LNHDA and SQIVND (reference sequence). CDR3 DNA: TGTGCCAGTAGTCCCGGACAGGGGGTAGGTTCACCCCTCCACTTT. Its protein product is CASSPGQGVGSPLHF.

The chain uses TRBV4-3 and TRBJ2-2, with TRBD1 matching over 12 bases. V gave up 3 bases and J gave up 4 bases; unmatched junction bases: 6. The CDR3 totals 17 residues. Germline CDR1 is LGHNA and CDR2 is YSLEER. The CDR3 loop reads CASSQGGQGAITGELFF. CDR3 sequence (DNA): TGCGCCAGCAGCCAGGGGGGACAGGGGGCGATCACCGGGGAGCTGTTTTTT.

The chain links TRBV11-1 to TRBJ2-5; D gene uncertain. V was shortened by 5 bases and J by 5 bases, with 18 bases between the two germline ends. The CDR3 length is 15 residues. From germline, CDR1 is SGHAT and CDR2 FQDESV (reference sequence). The CDR3 DNA reads TGTGCCAGCAGCAACCCCTGGGCGAGAAGGGAGACCCAGTACTTC. Translating it yields CASSNPWARRETQYF.

The rearrangement joins TRBV19 to TRBJ1-4; D possibly corresponds to TRBD1 (5 bases). The length of the CDR3 is 15 residues. Germline CDR1 is LNHDA and CDR2 is SQIVND (reference sequence). The V end lost 1 base, the J end lost 7 bases, and 13 bases lay between the germline ends. The CDR3 reads CASSIAGVIREKLFF. CDR3 DNA: TGTGCCAGTAGTATAGCGGGGGTAATTCGTGAAAAACTGTTTTTT.

This CDR3 reads CASSIGGSNEKLFF. In DNA form, the CDR3 reads TGTGCCAGTAGCATCGGGGGGTCTAATGAAAAACTGTTTTTT. V is TRBV19 and J is TRBJ1-4; D might be TRBD1 (5 bases). The CDR3 contains 14 residues. CDR1 is LNHDA and CDR2 is SQIVND in the germline V gene (reference sequence). The V end was cut by 6 bases, the J end by 3 bases, with 11 bases between.

The chain uses TRBV27 and TRBJ1-4, with TRBD1 as a possible D gene (5 bases). This CDR3 is 16 amino acids long. V lost 6 bases, J lost 0 bases, and 14 bases lay in between. Germline V CDR1 and CDR2: MNHEY, SMNVEV (reference sequence). The DNA of the CDR3 is TGTGCCAGCAGGGGGCTCAGGGTCCCAACTAATGAAAAACTGTTTTTT. Its translation: CASRGLRVPTNEKLFF.

V is TRBV21-1 and J is TRBJ2-7; the table names TRBD2, a call not compared with the DNA. TRBV21-1 is an annotated pseudogene. The CDR3 contains 18 residues. CDR3 sequence reads: CASSTQNKRGAGAYEQYF. In nucleotides, the CDR3 is TGTGCCAGCAGCACACAGAACAAGCGGGGGGCTGGAGCCTACGAGCAGTACTTC.

The CDR3 here is CASSWTGIRTGNTIYF. The CDR3 nucleotides are TGCGCCAGCAGCTGGACAGGGATCCGGACTGGAAACACCATATATTTT. The J gene is TRBJ1-3, the V gene TRBV5-1; 8 nucleotides align to TRBD1. V lost 3 bases and J lost 2; bases outside the gene matches: 7. The CDR3 extends over 16 amino acids. Germline assignment: CDR1 SGHRS and CDR2 YFSETQ. Based on the CDR3 plus reference TRBV5-1 and TRBJ1-3, the full variable domain is KAGVTQTPRYLIKTRGQQVTLSCSPISGHRSVSWYQQTPGQGLQFLFEYFSETQRNKGNFPGRFSGRQFSNSRSEMNVSTLELGDSALYLCASSWTGIRTGNTIYFGEGSWLTVV.

The CDR3 here is CASSLEGGRTETQYF. The CDR3 DNA reads as TGCGCCAGCAGCCTCGAGGGGGGGAGGACGGAGACCCAGTACTTC. This chain joins TRBV4-1 and TRBJ2-5; TRBD2 is a possible D gene (7 bases). The CDR3 covers 15 residues. The ends were cut back, 4 bases at V and 5 bases at J, with 17 bases in the middle. Germline CDR1 reads MGHRA; CDR2 reads YSYEKL.

The chain uses TRBV5-8 and TRBJ1-6, with a possible D match to TRBD1 (6 bases). Germline values: CDR1 SGHTS, CDR2 YDEGEE. CDR3 length: 14 residues. Between the trimmed V and J ends, which lost 3 bases and 6 bases, there was a span of 10 bases. The CDR3 spells CASSWGGGNSPLHF. In DNA form, the CDR3 reads TGTGCCAGCAGCTGGGGGGGCGGTAATTCACCCCTCCACTTT.

V is TRBV5-1 and J is TRBJ2-7, with 7 bases matching TRBD1. The CDR3 covers 13 residues. Unmatched junction bases numbered 9, after V lost 8 bases and J lost 4 bases. From germline, CDR1 is SGHRS and CDR2 YFSETQ. The CDR3 DNA is TGCGCCAGTGGGAGACAGGGTGGTTACGAGCAGTACTTC. Protein: CASGRQGGYEQYF. Full variable domain (remainder filled in from reference TRBV5-1 and TRBJ2-7): KAGVTQTPRYLIKTRGQQVTLSCSPISGHRSVSWYQQTPGQGLQFLFEYFSETQRNKGNFPGRFSGRQFSNSRSEMNVSTLELGDSALYLCASGRQGGYEQYFGPGTRLTVT.